This T cell receptor (beta chain) came from a study of a mutant IDH1 vaccine in newly diagnosed glioma. Study at large: Patients were given eight vaccinations, scheduled in weeks 1, 3, 5, 7, 11, 15, 19 and 23. The study, taken as a whole, reports: Vaccination elicited immune responses in roughly 93% of patients. Apparently unrelated to pseudoprogression were changes in the top peripheral T cell clonotypes.

This clone has more than one count but fewer than ten. Its antigen is still unknown. Time point reported: week 5, during vaccination. Topical imiquimod accompanied each vaccine dose, which consisted of 300 ug of mutant IDH1 20-mer peptide. Sequencing used immunoSEQ multiplex PCR; TCRdb keeps in-frame clones, though not all of them. The sample contains about 83,000 clones, 75% to 95% of which appear only once. Germline V CDR1 and CDR2: MNHEY, SVGAGI. Deletions cut 0 bases from V and 8 bases from J, with 10 bases between. The CDR3 contains 13 residues. The origin of this receptor is a woman aged 45-59 years with glioma. This specimen consisted of PBMCs, obtained from a glioma patient whose treatment included an IDH1 peptide vaccine. This chain uses TRBV6-5 with TRBJ1-1; D ambiguous. Here the CDR3 reads CASSYSVAGEAFF. CDR3 nucleotides: TGTGCCAGCAGTTACTCGGTTGCTGGCGAAGCTTTCTTT.